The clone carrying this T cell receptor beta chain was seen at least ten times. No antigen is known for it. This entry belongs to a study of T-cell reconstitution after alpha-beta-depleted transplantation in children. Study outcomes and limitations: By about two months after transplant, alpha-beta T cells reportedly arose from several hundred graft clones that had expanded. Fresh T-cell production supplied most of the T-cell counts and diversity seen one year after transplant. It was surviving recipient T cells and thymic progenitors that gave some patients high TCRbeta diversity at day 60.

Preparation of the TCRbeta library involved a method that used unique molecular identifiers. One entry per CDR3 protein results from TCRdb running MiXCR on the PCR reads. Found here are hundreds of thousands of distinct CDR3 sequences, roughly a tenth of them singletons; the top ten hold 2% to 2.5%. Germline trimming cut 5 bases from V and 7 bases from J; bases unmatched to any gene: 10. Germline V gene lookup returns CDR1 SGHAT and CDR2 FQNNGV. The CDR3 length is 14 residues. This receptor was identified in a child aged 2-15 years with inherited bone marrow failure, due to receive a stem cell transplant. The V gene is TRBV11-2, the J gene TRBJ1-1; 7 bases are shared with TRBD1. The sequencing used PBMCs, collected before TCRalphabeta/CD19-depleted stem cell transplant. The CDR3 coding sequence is TGTGCCAGCAGCCGGAGACAGGGTTTCGGTGAAGCTTTCTTT. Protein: CASSRRQGFGEAFF.